A selection of T cell receptor beta chains follows, all from one sample in a study of early T cells in non-severe SARS-CoV-2 infection. TCRdb called the 5' RACE reads again in MiXCR, with one record for every CDR3 protein. The sample carries 56,000 or so distinct CDR3 sequences, more than 9% recorded once. Material for sequencing was whole blood. The receptors here all came from an adult who was a healthcare worker with PCR-confirmed SARS-CoV-2 infection or an uninfected control (not recorded which). CDR3s include the opening cysteine and the closing phenylalanine or tryptophan. Fields, in order: CDR3 protein, J gene, V gene, clone size, CDR3 length. The listing skips clone size in some rows; elsewhere it reads once, few, many or a size class.

CASSLEGLLSGTGELFF	TRBJ2-2	TRBV11-2	few	17
CASSPRDSSYNEQFF	TRBJ2-1	TRBV7-9	many	15
CASSLRQASGLSYNEQFF	TRBJ2-1	TRBV5-1	NA	18
CASSRTSGPGNEQFF	TRBJ2-1	TRBV18	few	15
CASSEPTDRATIYF	TRBJ1-3	TRBV10-2	NA	14
CASSPLAGTSAYEQYF	TRBJ2-7	TRBV7-8	NA	16
CSVGVWTFTGELFF	TRBJ2-2	TRBV29-1	NA	14
CASSLAGPSTDTQYF	TRBJ2-3	TRBV5-4	few	15
CASSLRWGAGELFF	TRBJ2-2	TRBV3-1	once	14
CASSMGLAGGPRETQYF	TRBJ2-5	TRBV12-3/TRBV12-4	NA	17
CSIRLGTSYEQYF	TRBJ2-7	TRBV29-1	NA	13
CASSYSKAGGETQYF	TRBJ2-5	TRBV6-6	many	15
CSASKDSNQPQHF	TRBJ1-5	TRBV20-1	NA	13
CAWSRGPRGETQYF	TRBJ2-5	TRBV30	few	14
CASSPRVFRQPQHF	TRBJ1-5	TRBV27	many	14
CASSPPQGRTDTQYF	TRBJ2-3	TRBV18	few	15
CATSRGIRNEKLFF	TRBJ1-4	TRBV19	few	14
CAGGITDTQYF	TRBJ2-3	TRBV2	few	11
CASSQRSKMTRSPETQYF	TRBJ2-5	TRBV11-2	NA	18
CASSDGRWGTDTQYF	TRBJ2-3	TRBV2	NA	15
CASSSTGTADTQYF	TRBJ2-3	TRBV7-2	NA	14
CASSETGSYGNTIYF	TRBJ1-3	TRBV7-3	many	15
CASGFPQGADTEAFF	TRBJ1-1	TRBV12-5	NA	15
CASSPLARTNEKLFF	TRBJ1-4	TRBV28	many	15
CSARGLARERSNEQFF	TRBJ2-1	TRBV20-1	many	16
CSAGDRETYAFF	TRBJ1-1	TRBV20-1	many	12
CASSLNQDEQYF	TRBJ2-7	TRBV7-2	many	12
CASSPGQHYNSPLHF	TRBJ1-6	TRBV18	many	15
CAWSVSGTEKLFF	TRBJ1-4	TRBV30	NA	13
CASSQDFRDYGYTF	TRBJ1-2	TRBV3-1	many	14
CASSLDPSGQYQETQYF	TRBJ2-5	TRBV5-6	NA	17
CSASRQQNTEVFF	TRBJ1-1	TRBV20-1	NA	13
CASSLSFENEQFF	TRBJ2-1	TRBV7-9	few	13
CASSPAPGGYYGYTF	TRBJ1-2	TRBV7-3	many	15
CASSLGQGGSNQPQHF	TRBJ1-5	TRBV6-1	many	16
CASSSRAGDTQYF	TRBJ2-3	TRBV5-1	few	13
CSVEEGGDEQFF	TRBJ2-1	TRBV29-1	NA	12